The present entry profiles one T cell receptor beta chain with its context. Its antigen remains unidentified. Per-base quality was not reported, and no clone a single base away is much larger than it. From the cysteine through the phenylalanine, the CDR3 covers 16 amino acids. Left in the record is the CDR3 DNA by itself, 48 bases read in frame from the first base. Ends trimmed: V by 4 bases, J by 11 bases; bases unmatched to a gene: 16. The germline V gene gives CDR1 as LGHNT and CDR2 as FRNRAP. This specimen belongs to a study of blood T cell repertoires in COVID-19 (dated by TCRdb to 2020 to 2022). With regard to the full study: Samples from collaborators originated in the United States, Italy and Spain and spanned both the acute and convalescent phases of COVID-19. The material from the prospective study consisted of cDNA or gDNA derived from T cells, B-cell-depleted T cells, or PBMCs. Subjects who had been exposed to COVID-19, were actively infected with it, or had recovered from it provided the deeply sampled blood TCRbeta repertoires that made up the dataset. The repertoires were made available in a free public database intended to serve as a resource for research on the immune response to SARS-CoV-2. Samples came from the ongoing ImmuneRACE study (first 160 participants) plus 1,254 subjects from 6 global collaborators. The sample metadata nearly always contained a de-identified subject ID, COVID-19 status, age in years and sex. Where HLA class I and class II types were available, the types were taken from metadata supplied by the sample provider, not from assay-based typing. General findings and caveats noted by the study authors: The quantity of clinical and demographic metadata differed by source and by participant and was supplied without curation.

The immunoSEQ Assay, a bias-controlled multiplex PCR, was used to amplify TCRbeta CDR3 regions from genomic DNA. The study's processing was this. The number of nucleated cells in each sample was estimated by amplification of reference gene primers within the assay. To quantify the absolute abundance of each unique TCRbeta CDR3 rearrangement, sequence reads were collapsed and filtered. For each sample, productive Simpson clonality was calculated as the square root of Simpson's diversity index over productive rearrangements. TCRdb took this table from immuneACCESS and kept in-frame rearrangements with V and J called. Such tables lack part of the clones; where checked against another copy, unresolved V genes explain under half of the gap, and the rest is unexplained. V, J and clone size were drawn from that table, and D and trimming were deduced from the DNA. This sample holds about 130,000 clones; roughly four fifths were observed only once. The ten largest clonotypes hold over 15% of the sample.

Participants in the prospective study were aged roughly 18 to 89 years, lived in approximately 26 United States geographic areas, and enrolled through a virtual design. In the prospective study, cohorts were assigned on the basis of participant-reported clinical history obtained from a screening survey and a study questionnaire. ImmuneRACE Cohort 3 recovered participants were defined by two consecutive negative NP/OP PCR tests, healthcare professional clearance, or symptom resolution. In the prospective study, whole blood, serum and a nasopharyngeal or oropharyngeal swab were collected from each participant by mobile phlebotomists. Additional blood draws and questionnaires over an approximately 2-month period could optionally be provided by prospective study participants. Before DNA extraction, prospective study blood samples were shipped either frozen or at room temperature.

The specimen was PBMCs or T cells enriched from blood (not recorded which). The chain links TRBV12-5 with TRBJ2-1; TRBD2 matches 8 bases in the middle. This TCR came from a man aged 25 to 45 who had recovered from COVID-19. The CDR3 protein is CASGWGELGRVEKQFF. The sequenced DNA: TGTGCTAGTGGTTGGGGGGAGCTCGGGAGGGTAGAGAAGCAGTTCTTC.